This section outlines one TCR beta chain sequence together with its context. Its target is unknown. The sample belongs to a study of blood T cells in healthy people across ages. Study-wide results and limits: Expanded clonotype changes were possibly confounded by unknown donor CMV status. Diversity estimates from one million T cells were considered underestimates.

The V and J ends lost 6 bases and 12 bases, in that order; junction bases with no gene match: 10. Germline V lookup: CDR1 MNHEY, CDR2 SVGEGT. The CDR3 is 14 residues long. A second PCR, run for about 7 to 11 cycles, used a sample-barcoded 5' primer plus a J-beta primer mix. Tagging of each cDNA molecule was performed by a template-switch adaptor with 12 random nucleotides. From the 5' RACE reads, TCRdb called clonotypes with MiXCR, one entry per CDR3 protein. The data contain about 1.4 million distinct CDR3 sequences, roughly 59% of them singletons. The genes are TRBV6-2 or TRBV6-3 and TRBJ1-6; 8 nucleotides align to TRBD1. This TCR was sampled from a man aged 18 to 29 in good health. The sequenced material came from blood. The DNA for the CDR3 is TGTGCCAGCAGACGAGACAGGGGCCGGGGACCCCTCCACTTT. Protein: CASRRDRGRGPLHF.